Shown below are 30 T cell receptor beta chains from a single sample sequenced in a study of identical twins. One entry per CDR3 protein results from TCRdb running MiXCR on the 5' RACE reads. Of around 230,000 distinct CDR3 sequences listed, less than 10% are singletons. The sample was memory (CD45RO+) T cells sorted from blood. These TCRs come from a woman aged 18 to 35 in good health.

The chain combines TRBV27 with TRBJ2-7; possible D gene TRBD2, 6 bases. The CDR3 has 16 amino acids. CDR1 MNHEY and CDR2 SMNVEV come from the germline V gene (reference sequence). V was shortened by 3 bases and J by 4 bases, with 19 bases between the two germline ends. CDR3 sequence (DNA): TGTGCCAGCAGTTTTTCTGGCGGGACGGTTCGATACGAGCAGTACTTC. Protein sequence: CASSFSGGTVRYEQYF.

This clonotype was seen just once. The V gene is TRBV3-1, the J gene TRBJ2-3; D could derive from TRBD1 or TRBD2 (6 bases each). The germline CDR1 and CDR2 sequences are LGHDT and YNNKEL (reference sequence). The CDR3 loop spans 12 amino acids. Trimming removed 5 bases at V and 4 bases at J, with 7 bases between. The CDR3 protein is CASSRGADTQYF. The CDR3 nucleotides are TGTGCCAGCAGCAGGGGGGCAGATACGCAGTATTTT.

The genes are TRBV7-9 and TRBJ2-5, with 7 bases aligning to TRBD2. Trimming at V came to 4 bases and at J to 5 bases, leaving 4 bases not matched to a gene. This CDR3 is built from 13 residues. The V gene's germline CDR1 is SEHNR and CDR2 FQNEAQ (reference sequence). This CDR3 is CASSWWEGETQYF. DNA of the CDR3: TGTGCCAGCAGCTGGTGGGAGGGGGAGACCCAGTACTTC.

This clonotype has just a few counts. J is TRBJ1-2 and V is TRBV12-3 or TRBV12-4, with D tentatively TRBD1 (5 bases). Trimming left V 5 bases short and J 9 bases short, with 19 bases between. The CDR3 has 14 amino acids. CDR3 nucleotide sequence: TGTGCCAGCAGTCTCCCCCCGGGACCTGAGAGCTACACCTTC. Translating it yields CASSLPPGPESYTF.

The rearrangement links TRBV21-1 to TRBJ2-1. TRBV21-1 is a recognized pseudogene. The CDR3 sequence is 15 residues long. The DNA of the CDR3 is TGTGCCAGCAGCAAAGATTGGACGGCGTACAATGAGCAGTTCTTC. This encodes CASSKDWTAYNEQFF.

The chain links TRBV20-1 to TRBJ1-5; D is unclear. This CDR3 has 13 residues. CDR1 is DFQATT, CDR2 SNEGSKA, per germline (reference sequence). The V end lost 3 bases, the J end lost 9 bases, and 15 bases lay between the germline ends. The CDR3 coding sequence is TGCAGTGCTAGGTATGGTGGCCCGGGGCCCCAGCATTTT. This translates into CSARYGGPGPQHF.

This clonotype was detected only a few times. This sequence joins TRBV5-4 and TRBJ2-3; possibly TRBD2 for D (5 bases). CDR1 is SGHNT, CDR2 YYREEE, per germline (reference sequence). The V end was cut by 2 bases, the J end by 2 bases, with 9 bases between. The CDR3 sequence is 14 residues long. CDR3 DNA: TGTGCCAGCAGCTTACAAGCGGTCACAGATACGCAGTATTTT. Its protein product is CASSLQAVTDTQYF.

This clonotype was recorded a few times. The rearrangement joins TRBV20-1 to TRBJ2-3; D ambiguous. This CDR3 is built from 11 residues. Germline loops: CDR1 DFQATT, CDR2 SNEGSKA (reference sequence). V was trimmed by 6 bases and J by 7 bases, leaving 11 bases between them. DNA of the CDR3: TGCAGTGCCATTGTAGGTTATACGCAGTATTTT. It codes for CSAIVGYTQYF.

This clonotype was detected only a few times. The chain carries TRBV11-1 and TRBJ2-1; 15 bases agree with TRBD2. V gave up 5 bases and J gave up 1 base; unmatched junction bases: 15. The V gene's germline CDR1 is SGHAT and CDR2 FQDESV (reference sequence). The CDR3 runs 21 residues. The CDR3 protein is CASSPLYRGLAGGRSYNEQFF. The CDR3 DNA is TGTGCCAGCAGCCCCCTCTATCGGGGACTAGCGGGAGGCCGATCCTACAATGAGCAGTTCTTC.

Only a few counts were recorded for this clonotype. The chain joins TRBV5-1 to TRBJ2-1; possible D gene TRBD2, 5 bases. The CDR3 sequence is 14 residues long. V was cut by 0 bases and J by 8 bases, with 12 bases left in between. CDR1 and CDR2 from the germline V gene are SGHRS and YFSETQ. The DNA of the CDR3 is TGCGCCAGCAGCTTGGCCGGAGGCCGGGATGAGCAGTTCTTC. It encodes CASSLAGGRDEQFF.

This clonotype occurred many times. CDR3 bases: TGTGCCAGCAGCTCCCGACATGGAATCCAAGAGACCCAGTACTTC. It encodes CASSSRHGIQETQYF. This chain uses TRBV7-8 with TRBJ2-5, with no clear D. Germline-derived CDR1 and CDR2 are SGHVS and FQNEAQ. The germline V and J ends were trimmed by 4 bases and 1 base, with 13 bases remaining between them. The CDR3 totals 15 residues.

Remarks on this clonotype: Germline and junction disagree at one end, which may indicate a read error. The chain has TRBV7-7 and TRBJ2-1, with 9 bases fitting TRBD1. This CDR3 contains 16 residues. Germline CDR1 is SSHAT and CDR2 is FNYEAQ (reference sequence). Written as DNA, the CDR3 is TGTGCTAGCAGCTTAGGCCACAGGGGGCCAGGGGATGAGCAGTTCTTC. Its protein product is CASSLGHRGPGDEQFF. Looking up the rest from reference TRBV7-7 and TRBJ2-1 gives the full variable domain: GAGVSQSPRYKVTKRGQDVTLRCDPISSHATLYWYQQALGQGPEFLTYFNYEAQPDKSGLPSDRFSAERPEGSISTLTIQRTEQRDSAMYRCASSLGHRGPGDEQFFGPGTRLTVL.

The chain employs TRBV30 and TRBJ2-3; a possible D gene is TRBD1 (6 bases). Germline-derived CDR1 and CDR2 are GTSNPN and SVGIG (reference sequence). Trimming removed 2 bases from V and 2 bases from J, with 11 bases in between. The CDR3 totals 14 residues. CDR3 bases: TGTGCCTGGAGTTCCCAGGGGATCACAGATACGCAGTATTTT. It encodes CAWSSQGITDTQYF.

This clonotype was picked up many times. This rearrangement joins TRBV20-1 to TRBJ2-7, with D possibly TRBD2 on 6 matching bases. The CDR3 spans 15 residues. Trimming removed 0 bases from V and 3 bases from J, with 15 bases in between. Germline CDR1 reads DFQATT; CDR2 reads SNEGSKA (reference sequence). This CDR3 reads CSARDQRAGLYEQYF. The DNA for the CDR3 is TGCAGTGCTAGAGATCAAAGAGCGGGCCTCTACGAGCAGTACTTC.

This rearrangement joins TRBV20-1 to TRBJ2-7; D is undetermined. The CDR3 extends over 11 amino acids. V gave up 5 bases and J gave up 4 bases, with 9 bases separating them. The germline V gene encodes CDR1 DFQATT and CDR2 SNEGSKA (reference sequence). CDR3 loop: CSAYNYYEQYF. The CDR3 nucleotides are TGCAGTGCTTATAACTATTACGAGCAGTACTTC.

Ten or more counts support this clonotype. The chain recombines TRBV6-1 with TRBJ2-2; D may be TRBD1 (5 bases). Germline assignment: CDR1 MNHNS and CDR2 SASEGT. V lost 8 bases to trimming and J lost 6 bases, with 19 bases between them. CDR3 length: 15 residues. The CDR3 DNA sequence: TGTGCCAGCGGGTGGGGCGCCCGAAGGGCCGGGGAGCTGTTTTTT. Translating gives CASGWGARRAGELFF.

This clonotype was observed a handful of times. CDR3 sequence reads: CASSGGPGTYNEQFF. Here the CDR3 DNA reads TGCGCCAGCAGTGGCGGCCCGGGGACTTACAATGAGCAGTTCTTC. The V call is TRBV4-1, the J call TRBJ2-1; tentatively, D is TRBD2 (6 bases). The germline V and J ends were trimmed by 6 bases and 4 bases, with 16 bases remaining between them. The CDR3 is 15 residues long. In germline, CDR1 is MGHRA, CDR2 YSYEKL.

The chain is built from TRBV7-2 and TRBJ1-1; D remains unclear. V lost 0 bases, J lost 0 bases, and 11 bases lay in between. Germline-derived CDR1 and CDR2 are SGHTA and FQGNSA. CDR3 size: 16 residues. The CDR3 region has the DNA TGTGCCAGCAGCTTAGCGCCCAGGTACCTGAACACTGAAGCTTTCTTT. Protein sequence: CASSLAPRYLNTEAFF.

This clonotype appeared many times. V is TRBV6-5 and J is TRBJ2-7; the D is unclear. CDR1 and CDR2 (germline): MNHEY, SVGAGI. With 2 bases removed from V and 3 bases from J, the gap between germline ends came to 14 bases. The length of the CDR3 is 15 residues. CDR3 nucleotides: TGTGCCAGCAGTTACGACCCAAGGCTTGGCTACGAGCAGTACTTC. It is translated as CASSYDPRLGYEQYF.

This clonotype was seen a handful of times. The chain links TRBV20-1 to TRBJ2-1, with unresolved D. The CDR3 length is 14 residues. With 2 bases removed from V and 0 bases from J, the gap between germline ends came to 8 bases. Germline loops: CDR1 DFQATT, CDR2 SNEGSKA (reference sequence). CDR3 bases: TGCAGTGCTAGATCGTCCCCCTCCTACAATGAGCAGTTCTTC. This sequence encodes CSARSSPSYNEQFF.

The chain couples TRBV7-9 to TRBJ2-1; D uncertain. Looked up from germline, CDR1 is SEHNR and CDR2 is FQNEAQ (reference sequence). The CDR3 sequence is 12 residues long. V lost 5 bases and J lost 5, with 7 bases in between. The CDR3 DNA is TGTGCCAGCAGCCCGCCCAACAATGAGCAGTTCTTC. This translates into CASSPPNNEQFF. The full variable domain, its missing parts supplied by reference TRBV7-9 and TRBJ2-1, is DTGVSQNPRHKITKRGQNVTFRCDPISEHNRLYWYRQTLGQGPEFLTYFQNEAQLEKSRLLSDRFSAERPKGSFSTLEIQRTEQGDSAMYLCASSPPNNEQFFGPGTRLTVL.

The CDR3 loop reads CASSGWGDNEQFF. The CDR3 DNA sequence: TGCGCCAGCAGTGGGTGGGGAGACAATGAGCAGTTCTTC. The chain links TRBV5-1 to TRBJ2-1, with a tentative D call TRBD2 (5 bases). Germline V CDR1 and CDR2: SGHRS, YFSETQ. The CDR3 spans 13 residues. V was trimmed by 5 bases and J by 5 bases, leaving 11 bases between them.

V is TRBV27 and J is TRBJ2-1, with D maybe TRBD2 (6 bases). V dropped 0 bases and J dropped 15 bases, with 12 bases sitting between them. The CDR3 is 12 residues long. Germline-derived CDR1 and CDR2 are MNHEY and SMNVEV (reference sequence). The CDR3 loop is CASSLSRGTPFF. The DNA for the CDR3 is TGTGCCAGCAGTTTATCTCGCGGGACCCCGTTCTTC.

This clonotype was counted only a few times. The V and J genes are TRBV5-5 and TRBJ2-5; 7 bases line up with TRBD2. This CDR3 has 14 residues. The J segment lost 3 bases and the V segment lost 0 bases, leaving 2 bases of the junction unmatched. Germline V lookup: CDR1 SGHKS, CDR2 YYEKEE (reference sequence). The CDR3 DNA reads TGTGCCAGCAGCTTGGTGGGAGGGGAAGAGACCCAGTACTTC. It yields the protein CASSLVGGEETQYF.

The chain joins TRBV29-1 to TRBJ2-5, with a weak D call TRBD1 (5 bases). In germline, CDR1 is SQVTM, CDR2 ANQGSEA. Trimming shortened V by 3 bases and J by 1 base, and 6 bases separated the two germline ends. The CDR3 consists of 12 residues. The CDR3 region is CSVDRAQETQYF. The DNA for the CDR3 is TGCAGCGTTGACAGGGCCCAAGAGACCCAGTACTTC.

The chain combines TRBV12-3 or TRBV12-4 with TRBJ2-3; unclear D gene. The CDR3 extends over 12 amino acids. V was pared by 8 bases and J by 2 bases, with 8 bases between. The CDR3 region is CASGTHTDTQYF. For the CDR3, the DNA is TGTGCCAGCGGAACTCACACAGATACGCAGTATTTT.

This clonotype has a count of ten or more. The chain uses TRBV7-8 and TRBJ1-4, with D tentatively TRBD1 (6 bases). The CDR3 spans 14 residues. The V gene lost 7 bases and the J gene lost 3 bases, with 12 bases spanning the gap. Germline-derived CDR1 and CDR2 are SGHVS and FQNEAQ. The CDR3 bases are TGTGCCAGCACCATGGGGGCGGCTAATGAAAAACTGTTTTTT. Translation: CASTMGAANEKLFF.

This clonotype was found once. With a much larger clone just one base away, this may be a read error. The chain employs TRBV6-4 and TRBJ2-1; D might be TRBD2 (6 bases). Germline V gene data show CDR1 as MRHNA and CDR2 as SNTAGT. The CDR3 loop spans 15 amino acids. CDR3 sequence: CASSDSPSEYNEQLF. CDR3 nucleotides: TGTGCCAGCAGTGATTCGCCTAGCGAGTACAATGAGCAGCTCTTC.

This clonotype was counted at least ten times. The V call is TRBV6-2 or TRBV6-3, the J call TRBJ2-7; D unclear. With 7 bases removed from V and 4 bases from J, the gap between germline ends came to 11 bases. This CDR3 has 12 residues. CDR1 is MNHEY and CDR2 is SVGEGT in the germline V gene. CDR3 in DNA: TGTGCCAGCACGCTAGACCGATACGAGCAGTACTTC. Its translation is CASTLDRYEQYF.

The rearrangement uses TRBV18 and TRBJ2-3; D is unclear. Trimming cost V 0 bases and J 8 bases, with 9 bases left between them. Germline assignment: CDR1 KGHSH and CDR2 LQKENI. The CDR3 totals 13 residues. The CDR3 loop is CASSPPSGVTQYF. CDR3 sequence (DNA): TGTGCCAGCTCACCACCATCCGGAGTTACGCAGTATTTT.